This T cell receptor beta chain originates from a study of monozygotic twins with inflammatory bowel disease. Reanalyzing the 5' RACE reads, TCRdb keeps one entry per CDR3 protein, without DNA. This repertoire includes some 300,000 distinct CDR3 sequences. Per the germline V gene, CDR1 is LGHDT and CDR2 is YNNKEL (reference sequence). This CDR3 comprises 17 residues. The sample taken for sequencing was blood. This chain joins TRBV3-1 and TRBJ2-1. The source is a human donor with ulcerative colitis or Crohn's disease, or a healthy co-twin of an affected twin (not recorded which). CDR3: CASSQDFTSRSYNEQFF.